The rows below give T cell receptor beta chains drawn from one sample of a study of blood T cell repertoires in COVID-19. The assay was immunoSEQ multiplex PCR, and TCRdb's table has in-frame clones only and misses some. Of about 480,000 clones listed, about 89% are singletons. The sample comprised peripheral blood. The receptors were sampled from a woman between 50 and 59 years old with COVID-19, enrolled during active disease. CDR3s include the opening cysteine and the closing phenylalanine or tryptophan. The order of the fields is V gene, clone size, D gene, J gene, CDR3 DNA, CDR3 protein. D genes are given only for firm matches. Not all rows give a size; the values are once, few, many and, for expanded clones, a class.

v_call: TRBV2; clone_size: NA; d_call: TRBD2; j_call: TRBJ2-7; cdr3_nt: TGTGCCAGCAGTGCGCGACCGCCTCTTGCGGGGGGGTCCTACGAGCAGTACTTC; cdr3_aa: CASSARPPLAGGSYEQYF
v_call: TRBV11-2; clone_size: NA; d_call: NA; j_call: TRBJ1-1; cdr3_nt: TGTGCCAGCAGCTTCGGACATAGGATTGAAGCTTTCTTT; cdr3_aa: CASSFGHRIEAFF
v_call: TRBV6-5; clone_size: NA; d_call: NA; j_call: TRBJ1-2; cdr3_nt: TGTGCCAGCCAAGCTTCCGTCGGGGAGAACTATGGCTACACCTTC; cdr3_aa: CASQASVGENYGYTF
v_call: TRBV6-1; clone_size: NA; d_call: NA; j_call: TRBJ1-1; cdr3_nt: TGTGCCAGCAGTGACCAGGGATCCGGCACTGAAGCTTTCTTT; cdr3_aa: CASSDQGSGTEAFF
v_call: TRBV6-2/TRBV6-3; clone_size: NA; d_call: NA; j_call: TRBJ2-3; cdr3_nt: TGTGCCAGCAGCTTAGGAGGGCCTAGCACAGATACGCAGTATTTT; cdr3_aa: CASSLGGPSTDTQYF
v_call: TRBV30; clone_size: NA; d_call: TRBD1; j_call: TRBJ1-1; cdr3_nt: TGTGCCTGGATGGGACAGATGAACACTGAAGCTTTCTTT; cdr3_aa: CAWMGQMNTEAFF
v_call: TRBV7-3; clone_size: NA; d_call: NA; j_call: TRBJ2-2; cdr3_nt: TGTGCCAGCAGCCCGGCAGGAGGGGAGAACACCGGGGAGCTGTTTTTT; cdr3_aa: CASSPAGGENTGELFF
v_call: TRBV19; clone_size: NA; d_call: NA; j_call: TRBJ1-5; cdr3_nt: TGTGCCAGTAGTATGGGGGGAGATAATAGCAATCAGCCCCAGCATTTT; cdr3_aa: CASSMGGDNSNQPQHF
v_call: TRBV2; clone_size: NA; d_call: TRBD1; j_call: TRBJ2-7; cdr3_nt: TGTGCCAGCTCCCGGGACAGGGGATCCTACGAGCAGTACTTC; cdr3_aa: CASSRDRGSYEQYF
v_call: TRBV5-1; clone_size: NA; d_call: TRBD1; j_call: TRBJ1-1; cdr3_nt: TGCGCCAGCAGCCTCGGGACAGCTAAAGCTTTCTTT; cdr3_aa: CASSLGTAKAFF
v_call: TRBV10-2; clone_size: NA; d_call: NA; j_call: TRBJ1-4; cdr3_nt: TGCGCCGTGGGGGGAACTAATGAAAAACTGTTTTTT; cdr3_aa: CAVGGTNEKLFF
v_call: TRBV9; clone_size: NA; d_call: TRBD1; j_call: TRBJ2-6; cdr3_nt: TGTGCCAGCAGCGCCCGGGACAGCCACCTATCTGGGGCCAACGTCCTGACTTTC; cdr3_aa: CASSARDSHLSGANVLTF
v_call: TRBV29-1; clone_size: NA; d_call: NA; j_call: TRBJ1-1; cdr3_nt: TGCAGCGCCGTCTGGCAGGGCACTGAAGCTTTCTTT; cdr3_aa: CSAVWQGTEAFF
v_call: TRBV3-1/TRBV3-2; clone_size: NA; d_call: NA; j_call: TRBJ2-7; cdr3_nt: TGTGCCAGCGCCGCCAGTGTAGGGGCCTACGAGCAGTACTTC; cdr3_aa: CASAASVGAYEQYF
v_call: TRBV24-1; clone_size: few; d_call: NA; j_call: TRBJ1-1; cdr3_nt: TGTGCCACCAGTGGTGGGGACACTCTAAATGGAGCTTTCTTT; cdr3_aa: CATSGGDTLNGAFF
v_call: TRBV12-5; clone_size: NA; d_call: NA; j_call: TRBJ1-4; cdr3_nt: TGTGCTAGTGTCGCCCGGGGAGCTAATGAAAAACTGTTTTTT; cdr3_aa: CASVARGANEKLFF
v_call: TRBV5-5; clone_size: NA; d_call: TRBD2; j_call: TRBJ2-5; cdr3_nt: TGTGCCAGCAGCTTGGTTTCTAGCGGCCAAGAGACCCAGTACTTC; cdr3_aa: CASSLVSSGQETQYF
v_call: TRBV5-6; clone_size: NA; d_call: TRBD1; j_call: TRBJ1-2; cdr3_nt: TGTGCCAGCAGCTCTCTTGACCGGGACAGGTTACGCTACACCTTC; cdr3_aa: CASSSLDRDRLRYTF
v_call: TRBV25-1; clone_size: NA; d_call: NA; j_call: TRBJ1-6; cdr3_nt: TGTGCCAGCAGTGAATCCTCCACACCCCTTTCACCCCTCCACTTT; cdr3_aa: CASSESSTPLSPLHF
v_call: TRBV21-1; clone_size: NA; d_call: NA; j_call: TRBJ1-6; cdr3_nt: TGTGCCAGCAGCAAAAAGCGCCAGGGGGACAATTCACCCCTCCACTTT; cdr3_aa: CASSKKRQGDNSPLHF
v_call: TRBV7-8; clone_size: NA; d_call: NA; j_call: TRBJ1-1; cdr3_nt: TGTGCCAGCAGCGAACAGGGAACTGAAGCTTTCTTT; cdr3_aa: CASSEQGTEAFF
v_call: TRBV5-3; clone_size: NA; d_call: NA; j_call: TRBJ1-5; cdr3_nt: TGTGCCAGAAGCTTCCGAGATTATAGCAATCAGCCCCAGCATTTT; cdr3_aa: CARSFRDYSNQPQHF
v_call: TRBV20-1; clone_size: NA; d_call: NA; j_call: TRBJ2-3; cdr3_nt: TGCAGTGCTCGTGGAGCGCCGAGGACAGATACGCAGTATTTT; cdr3_aa: CSARGAPRTDTQYF
v_call: TRBV19; clone_size: NA; d_call: NA; j_call: TRBJ1-3; cdr3_nt: TGTGCCAGTAGTCCACCCTTGAGGCCGGCTGGAAACACCATATATTTT; cdr3_aa: CASSPPLRPAGNTIYF
v_call: TRBV5-1; clone_size: few; d_call: NA; j_call: TRBJ1-5; cdr3_nt: TGCGCCAGCAGCTTGTACCCTGGACGGAGGGAGCCCCAGCATTTT; cdr3_aa: CASSLYPGRREPQHF
v_call: TRBV25-1; clone_size: NA; d_call: TRBD1; j_call: TRBJ1-1; cdr3_nt: TGTGCCAGCAGCCGAGGCAGGGGGTCGACTGAAGCTTTCTTT; cdr3_aa: CASSRGRGSTEAFF
v_call: TRBV5-6; clone_size: once; d_call: TRBD1; j_call: TRBJ1-2; cdr3_nt: TGTGCCAGCAGCTTGGCACAGGGGGTCTATGGCTACACCTTC; cdr3_aa: CASSLAQGVYGYTF
v_call: TRBV9; clone_size: NA; d_call: TRBD1; j_call: TRBJ2-7; cdr3_nt: TGTGCCAGCAGCGCGGACAGGGGTCGAGACGAGCAGTACTTC; cdr3_aa: CASSADRGRDEQYF
v_call: TRBV5-6; clone_size: NA; d_call: NA; j_call: TRBJ1-5; cdr3_nt: TGTGCCAGCAGCCCCGCGGGCAGCTACAATCAGCCCCAGCATTTT; cdr3_aa: CASSPAGSYNQPQHF
v_call: TRBV3-1/TRBV3-2; clone_size: NA; d_call: TRBD2; j_call: TRBJ2-1; cdr3_nt: TGTGCCAGCAGCCGTACCGGGACTAGTTCCTACAATGAGCAGTTCTTC; cdr3_aa: CASSRTGTSSYNEQFF
v_call: TRBV14; clone_size: few; d_call: NA; j_call: TRBJ2-7; cdr3_nt: TGTGCCAGCAGCCAAGATAGAGAAGTACAGTACTTC; cdr3_aa: CASSQDREVQYF
v_call: TRBV11-2; clone_size: NA; d_call: NA; j_call: TRBJ1-1; cdr3_nt: TGTGCCAGCAGGCTCGACGGGGAAGCTTTCTTT; cdr3_aa: CASRLDGEAFF
v_call: TRBV15; clone_size: NA; d_call: NA; j_call: TRBJ1-1; cdr3_nt: TGTGCCACCAGCAGCCATACCGGGGGGCGGGACACTGAAGCTTTCTTT; cdr3_aa: CATSSHTGGRDTEAFF
v_call: TRBV27; clone_size: NA; d_call: NA; j_call: TRBJ1-1; cdr3_nt: TGTGCCAGCAGAACAACCGACTGGGACACTACTGAAGCTTTCTTT; cdr3_aa: CASRTTDWDTTEAFF
v_call: TRBV28; clone_size: NA; d_call: TRBD1; j_call: TRBJ1-5; cdr3_nt: TGTGCCAGAACCTCCGGGACAGCCAATCAGCCCCAGCATTTT; cdr3_aa: CARTSGTANQPQHF
v_call: TRBV24-1; clone_size: NA; d_call: NA; j_call: TRBJ1-1; cdr3_nt: TGTGCCACCAGTGATGGGTCGGGCGGAGGTAACGCTTTCTTT; cdr3_aa: CATSDGSGGGNAFF
v_call: TRBV7-9; clone_size: NA; d_call: TRBD1; j_call: TRBJ2-7; cdr3_nt: TGTGCCAGCAGCTTAAGGGACAGCCCCTACGAGCAGTACTTC; cdr3_aa: CASSLRDSPYEQYF
v_call: TRBV10-1; clone_size: NA; d_call: NA; j_call: TRBJ2-1; cdr3_nt: TGCGCCAGCAGCCTTACGGGGGGCCACAATGAGCAGTTCTTC; cdr3_aa: CASSLTGGHNEQFF
v_call: TRBV19; clone_size: NA; d_call: NA; j_call: TRBJ1-5; cdr3_nt: TGTGCCAGTAGTATTGGGGGGAGCAGCAATCAGCCCCAGCATTTT; cdr3_aa: CASSIGGSSNQPQHF
v_call: TRBV27; clone_size: once; d_call: TRBD1; j_call: TRBJ1-2; cdr3_nt: TGTGCCAGCAGCCAGACAGGGGTCGTTGGCTATGGCTACACCTTC; cdr3_aa: CASSQTGVVGYGYTF
v_call: TRBV5-8; clone_size: NA; d_call: NA; j_call: TRBJ1-5; cdr3_nt: TGTGCCAGCAGCCTTCATCAGCCCCAGCATTTT; cdr3_aa: CASSLHQPQHF
v_call: TRBV25-1; clone_size: NA; d_call: TRBD1; j_call: TRBJ1-2; cdr3_nt: TGTGCCAGCAGTGAATCGGGACAGGCCTTAGGGGGCTACACCTTC; cdr3_aa: CASSESGQALGGYTF
v_call: TRBV2; clone_size: NA; d_call: TRBD1; j_call: TRBJ1-1; cdr3_nt: TGTGCCAGCAGCTCAAGGACAGGGGTGACTGAAGCTTTCTTT; cdr3_aa: CASSSRTGVTEAFF
v_call: TRBV5-6; clone_size: NA; d_call: TRBD1; j_call: TRBJ1-2; cdr3_nt: TGTGCCAGCAGCTTGGGGGGGACAGGGGTGAGCTATGGCTACACCTTC; cdr3_aa: CASSLGGTGVSYGYTF